The clone carrying this T cell receptor beta chain has just a few counts. Its matching antigen is unknown. The sample belongs to a study of human T cells and chemical hapten exposure. Across the study: 2% DPC applied to a 2 cm by 2 cm arm area sensitized donors. The study, taken as a whole, reports: Having alopecia, donors may respond immunologically unlike healthy people.

This CDR3 region has 15 residues. The ends were cut back, 2 bases at V and 2 bases at J, with 10 bases in the middle. Germline CDR1 and CDR2: SEHNR and FQNEAQ (reference sequence). For the library, individual cDNA molecules each received unique molecular identifiers. TCRdb independently ran MiXCR on the RACE reads; one entry per CDR3 protein. In the table there are under 110,000 distinct CDR3 sequences, approximately 12% of which are singletons. Time point reported: pre-sensitization, week 0. Specified treatment: therapeutic diphenylcyclopropenone sensitization with weekly scalp DPC. Alopecia patients, 18 to 70 years old and DPC-suitable, served as donors.

The rearrangement uses TRBV7-9 and TRBJ1-5; D gene uncertain. The TCR originated in a woman in her 50s with alopecia areata. Some clones in this sample may be carry-over from other donors' samples. The sequenced sample was whole blood, obtained in connection with sensitization to the hapten diphenylcyclopropenone (DPC). The DNA of the CDR3 is TGTGCCAGCAGCTTAATGGGGAACCGCAATCAGCCCCAGCATTTT. This encodes CASSLMGNRNQPQHF.